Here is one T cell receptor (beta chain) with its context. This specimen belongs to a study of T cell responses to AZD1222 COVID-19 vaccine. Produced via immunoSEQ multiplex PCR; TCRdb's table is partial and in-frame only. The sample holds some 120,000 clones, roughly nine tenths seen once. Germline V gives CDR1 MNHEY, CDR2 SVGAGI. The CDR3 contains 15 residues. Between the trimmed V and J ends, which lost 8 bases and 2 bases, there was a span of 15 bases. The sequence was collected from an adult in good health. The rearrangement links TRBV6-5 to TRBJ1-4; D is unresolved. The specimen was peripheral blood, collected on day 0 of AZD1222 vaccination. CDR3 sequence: CASRAPTGTNEKLFF. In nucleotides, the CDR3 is TGTGCCAGCCGGGCCCCGACTGGGACTAATGAAAAACTGTTTTTT.